The T cell receptor beta chain under discussion was sequenced for a study of shared clonotypes between healthy human individuals. About the research overall: Researchers assigned three CD4 naive, three CD4 memory, two CD8 naive and one CD8 memory plate to each donor.

Repertoires were generated with immunoSEQ multiplex PCR, while TCRdb's copy carries only in-frame clones and drops some. The table records roughly 640,000 clones, roughly 70% of them present only once. The CDR3 covers 15 residues. Germline CDR1 SGHNT, CDR2 YYREEE (reference sequence). With V trimmed by 4 bases and J by 1 base, 2 bases remained unmatched. The study's findings and limits: Among several donors, around 5% of naive CD4 clonotypes were found in common. Among donors, the sharing of clonotypes was expected to be influenced by sequencing depth.

Memory CD4+ cells were the fraction left after CD45RA+ naive selection. About this clone itself: Its antigen remains unknown.

The rearrangement links TRBV5-4 to TRBJ2-2, with 9 bases lining up with TRBD2. The clonotype originates from a woman aged 25-40 years in good health. Input material: memory CD4+ T cells sorted from blood. Documented subset: CD45RA-negative fraction. DNA for the CDR3: TGTGCCAGCAGCGTGACTAGCGGGAACACCGGGGAGCTGTTTTTT. Its protein product is CASSVTSGNTGELFF.